The 29 T cell receptor beta chains reported below all come from one sample, sequenced in a study of blood T cell repertoires in COVID-19. Method: immunoSEQ multiplex PCR; TCRdb's copy keeps in-frame clones and lacks some. The sample lists under 300,000 clones, about 90% occurring once. Sequencing used peripheral blood. These receptors all come from a woman in her forties with acute or convalescent COVID-19.

This chain uses TRBV10-1 with TRBJ2-1, with unresolved D. The CDR3 runs to 13 residues. In germline, CDR1 is WNHNN, CDR2 SYGVQD (reference sequence). The V end was cut by 3 bases, the J end by 5 bases, with 8 bases between. The DNA of the CDR3 is TGCGCCAGCAGTGAACCCCCGGACAATGAGCAGTTCTTC. It is translated as CASSEPPDNEQFF.

The V call is TRBV9, the J call TRBJ1-2; 9 bases match TRBD1. CDR1 SGDLS and CDR2 YYNGEE come from the germline V gene. Germline trimming cut 2 bases from V and 7 bases from J; bases unmatched to any gene: 9. CDR3 length: 15 residues. The CDR3 nucleotides read TGTGCCAGCAGCGTCGGGACAGGGCCGAGGGCTGGCTACACCTTC. Its protein product is CASSVGTGPRAGYTF. Together with reference TRBV9 and TRBJ1-2, the CDR3 gives the full variable domain: DSGVTQTPKHLITATGQRVTLRCSPRSGDLSVYWYQQSLDQGLQFLIQYYNGEERAKGNILERFSAQQFPDLHSELNLSSLELGDSALYFCASSVGTGPRAGYTFGSGTRLTVV.

The rearrangement links TRBV27 to TRBJ1-1; 7 bases align to TRBD1. Germline CDR1 and CDR2: MNHEY and SMNVEV (reference sequence). The ends lost 0 bases at V and 5 bases at J; junction bases unmatched: 3. The CDR3 sequence is 14 residues long. CDR3 residues: CASSLSGGWTEAFF. The CDR3 DNA reads TGTGCCAGCAGTTTATCAGGGGGCTGGACTGAAGCTTTCTTT.

DNA of the CDR3: TGCAGCGTTGACAACACGTTGAACACTGAAGCTTTCTTT. This codes for CSVDNTLNTEAFF. The genes are TRBV29-1 and TRBJ1-1; no clear D gene. CDR3 length: 13 residues. V was cut by 3 bases and J by 0 bases, with 8 bases left in between. Germline assignment: CDR1 SQVTM and CDR2 ANQGSEA.

This chain connects TRBV7-2 to TRBJ2-1; tentative D call: TRBD1 (6 bases). The CDR3 sequence is 13 residues long. CDR1 SGHTA and CDR2 FQGNSA come from the germline V gene. V lost 5 bases to trimming and J lost 13 bases, with 18 bases between them. The CDR3 DNA sequence: TGTGCCAGCAGCGTGGGGACGGAAGGGGGACAGTTCTTC. Protein sequence: CASSVGTEGGQFF.

V gene TRBV4-1 combines with J gene TRBJ1-1; 12 bases are a match to TRBD1. After removal of 3 bases from V and 4 bases from J, the junction contained 9 bases not matched to a gene. The CDR3 sequence is 17 residues long. Germline assignment: CDR1 MGHRA and CDR2 YSYEKL. The CDR3 loop is CASSHLGQGARGTEAFF. For the CDR3, the DNA is TGCGCCAGCAGCCATCTGGGACAGGGGGCGAGGGGCACTGAAGCTTTCTTT.

The rearrangement uses TRBV3-1 (or the pseudogene TRBV3-2) and TRBJ2-2; no clear D gene. V gave up 4 bases and J gave up 0 bases, with 6 bases separating them. Germline V gives CDR1 LGHDT, CDR2 YNNKEL (reference sequence). The CDR3 has 14 amino acids. The CDR3 sequence: CASSRNSNTGELFF. The CDR3 region has the DNA TGTGCCAGCAGCCGCAACTCGAACACCGGGGAGCTGTTTTTT.

The rearrangement links TRBV7-2 to TRBJ1-4; D call uncertain. The germline CDR1 and CDR2 sequences are SGHTA and FQGNSA. The CDR3 sequence is 14 residues long. Trimming took off 3 bases at V and 4 bases at J, with 9 bases between the two ends. CDR3 in DNA: TGTGCCAGCAGCTTTTGGGCAGTTAATGAAAAACTGTTTTTT. Its protein product is CASSFWAVNEKLFF.

CDR3: CASRTSGGGNEQFF. DNA of the CDR3: TGTGCCAGCAGGACTAGCGGGGGGGGGAATGAGCAGTTCTTC. This sequence joins TRBV27 and TRBJ2-1; the match to TRBD2 covers 14 bases. The germline V gene encodes CDR1 MNHEY and CDR2 SMNVEV (reference sequence). The CDR3 runs 14 residues. V was clipped by 6 bases and J by 7 bases; unmatched bases: 2.

This chain uses TRBV2 with TRBJ2-3; a weak D match, TRBD2 (5 bases). Looked up from germline, CDR1 is SNHLY and CDR2 is FYNNEI. The CDR3 covers 13 residues. V was cut by 10 bases and J by 0 bases, with 11 bases left in between. Here the CDR3 reads CATPRTSTDTQYF. The CDR3 nucleotides read TGTGCCACCCCAAGGACTAGCACAGATACGCAGTATTTT.

The genes are TRBV5-4 and TRBJ1-6; 7 bases are shared with TRBD1. The CDR3 is made up of 15 amino acids. Germline lookup yields CDR1 SGHNT and CDR2 YYREEE (reference sequence). Losses at the gene ends were 0 bases for V and 6 bases for J; bases not matched to a gene: 3. The CDR3: CASSLDGTANSPLHF. CDR3 DNA sequence: TGTGCCAGCAGCTTGGACGGGACAGCTAATTCACCCCTCCACTTT.

This rearrangement joins TRBV2 to TRBJ2-7, with TRBD2 matching over 8 bases. The germline V gene has CDR1 SNHLY and CDR2 FYNNEI. The CDR3 is 17 amino acids. With V trimmed by 1 base and J by 6 bases, 14 bases remained unmatched. This CDR3 reads CASSEGWSIAGWGEQYV. For the CDR3, the DNA is TGTGCCAGCAGTGAAGGATGGAGTATAGCGGGGTGGGGCGAGCAGTACGTC.

The chain links TRBV19 to TRBJ2-1, with TRBD2 matching over 7 bases. CDR1 and CDR2 from the germline V gene are LNHDA and SQIVND (reference sequence). V dropped 3 bases and J dropped 6; count of bases not matched to a gene: 8. There are 15 residues in the CDR3. In DNA form, the CDR3 reads TGTGCCAGTAGTATCGAAGGGTGGGGGGGCAATGAGCAGTTCTTC. Its translation is CASSIEGWGGNEQFF.

The CDR3 nucleotides read TGTGCCAGCAGCCTAGCCCAGACAAGCTCCTACGAGCAGTACGTC. It yields the protein CASSLAQTSSYEQYV. The chain has TRBV7-8 and TRBJ2-7; D may be TRBD2 (5 bases). The germline V gene encodes CDR1 SGHVS and CDR2 FQNEAQ. There are 15 residues in the CDR3.

The V and J genes are TRBV5-5 and TRBJ1-1, with 8 nucleotides matching TRBD1. Germline CDR1 SGHKS, CDR2 YYEKEE (reference sequence). CDR3 length: 13 residues. The J segment lost 1 base and the V segment lost 5 bases, leaving 1 base of the junction unmatched. CDR3 bases: TGTGCCAGCAGTGGACAGGGGAACACTGAAGCTTTCTTT. This encodes CASSGQGNTEAFF.

This chain uses TRBV5-1 with TRBJ1-6; D may be TRBD1 (6 bases). The CDR3 totals 14 residues. Germline V gene data show CDR1 as SGHRS and CDR2 as YFSETQ. V lost 4 bases and J lost 7, with 12 bases in between. For the CDR3, the DNA is TGCGCCAGCAGCCCCGGACAGCCAAATTCACCCCTCCACTTT. Protein: CASSPGQPNSPLHF.

This clone was found once. The genes are TRBV5-1 and TRBJ1-2; 11 nucleotides align to TRBD1. The trim removed 4 bases at V and 1 base at J, leaving 6 bases unmatched. Germline CDR1 and CDR2: SGHRS and YFSETQ. CDR3 length: 16 amino acids. In DNA form, the CDR3 reads TGCGCCAGCAGCCTCGGACAGGGGGCGGTTAACTATGGCTACACCTTC. Translation: CASSLGQGAVNYGYTF. Full variable domain (missing parts from reference TRBV5-1 and TRBJ1-2): KAGVTQTPRYLIKTRGQQVTLSCSPISGHRSVSWYQQTPGQGLQFLFEYFSETQRNKGNFPGRFSGRQFSNSRSEMNVSTLELGDSALYLCASSLGQGAVNYGYTFGSGTRLTVV.

J is TRBJ2-3 and V is TRBV5-6, with TRBD2 identical over 10 bases. The CDR3 contains 17 residues. Germline assignment: CDR1 SGHDT and CDR2 YYEEEE. J lost 2 bases, V lost 2 bases, and 8 bases had no gene match. In DNA, the CDR3 is TGTGCCAGCAGCTTTCCTAGCGGGGGTGACTACACAGATACGCAGTATTTT. As protein: CASSFPSGGDYTDTQYF.

The chain joins TRBV5-1 to TRBJ2-6, with 10 bases aligning to TRBD1. CDR3 length equals 17 residues. Per germline, CDR1 SGHRS and CDR2 YFSETQ. V was clipped by 5 bases and J by 2 bases; unmatched bases: 7. Here the CDR3 reads CASSFRTGGAGANVLTF. The CDR3 DNA follows: TGCGCCAGCAGTTTTCGGACAGGGGGAGCTGGGGCCAACGTCCTGACTTTC.

This clone was observed once. J is TRBJ2-5 and V is TRBV11-2, with 7 bases identical to TRBD1. The germline gives CDR1 SGHAT, CDR2 FQNNGV. This CDR3 region has 17 residues. The ends lost 3 bases at V and 1 base at J; junction bases unmatched: 11. CDR3 in amino acids: CASSLGTRGSPQETQYF. The CDR3 region has the DNA TGTGCCAGCAGCTTGGGGACCAGGGGGAGCCCCCAAGAGACCCAGTACTTC.

This rearrangement joins TRBV11-2 to TRBJ1-2; D unresolved. V was shortened by 1 base and J by 5 bases, with 11 bases between the two germline ends. The CDR3 is made up of 14 amino acids. Germline V gene data show CDR1 as SGHAT and CDR2 as FQNNGV. CDR3 residues: CASSLGIGEYGYTF. The CDR3 coding sequence is TGTGCCAGCAGCTTAGGAATCGGGGAATATGGCTACACCTTC.

V usage is TRBV2 and J usage is TRBJ1-1; 7 nucleotides match TRBD1. The ends lost 6 bases at V and 8 bases at J; junction bases unmatched: 6. Germline loops: CDR1 SNHLY, CDR2 FYNNEI. This CDR3 contains 12 residues. CDR3 loop: CASSMTGREAFF. The DNA of the CDR3 is TGTGCCAGCAGCATGACAGGGAGGGAAGCTTTCTTT.

The gene calls are TRBV7-6 and TRBJ2-3; 7 bases line up with TRBD2. J gave up 3 bases and V 4 bases, and 7 bases lay outside the gene matches. CDR1 and CDR2 (germline): SGHVS, FNYEAQ. The CDR3 is made up of 15 amino acids. CDR3 region: CASSYRGLTTDTQYF. In nucleotides, the CDR3 is TGTGCCAGCAGCTACCGGGGACTAACTACAGATACGCAGTATTTT.

The chain recombines TRBV2 with TRBJ1-1, with 8 bases aligning to TRBD1. Trimming at V came to 5 bases and at J to 5 bases, leaving 7 bases not matched to a gene. Germline loops: CDR1 SNHLY, CDR2 FYNNEI. The CDR3 length is 14 residues. CDR3 amino acids: CASSLDRTGTEAFF. DNA for the CDR3: TGTGCCAGCAGTTTAGACAGGACAGGGACTGAAGCTTTCTTT.

This rearrangement joins TRBV24-1 to TRBJ2-7, with 10 bases matching TRBD1. The J segment lost 5 bases and the V segment lost 9 bases, leaving 6 bases of the junction unmatched. CDR1 and CDR2 (germline): KGHDR, SFDVKD. The CDR3 totals 13 residues. The CDR3 spells CATSGTGVDEQYV. The CDR3 nucleotides read TGTGCCACCTCCGGGACAGGGGTTGACGAGCAGTACGTC.

The CDR3 DNA is TGTGCTAGTGGTCCTACAGGGGTCGGTCAGCCCCAGCATTTT. Residues: CASGPTGVGQPQHF. This sequence joins TRBV12-5 and TRBJ1-5, with 7 nucleotides matching TRBD1. The CDR3 length is 14 residues. The junction had 7 bases not matched to a gene; V was cut back by 5 bases and J by 6 bases. CDR1 and CDR2 (germline): LGHNT, FRNRAP.

This chain uses TRBV7-9 with TRBJ1-2; D gene ambiguous. CDR1 and CDR2 from the germline V gene are SEHNR and FQNEAQ (reference sequence). This CDR3 has 13 amino acids. Trimming took 1 base from V and 8 from J, leaving 11 bases between them. CDR3 residues: CASSLGGGVGYTF. CDR3 nucleotides: TGTGCCAGCAGCTTAGGCGGCGGGGTGGGCTACACCTTC.

This clone came up once. V gene TRBV5-1 combines with J gene TRBJ2-1, with D possibly TRBD1 on 5 matching bases. The V gene's germline CDR1 is SGHRS and CDR2 YFSETQ. Trimming removed 1 base from V and 7 bases from J, with 9 bases in between. CDR3 length: 13 amino acids. This CDR3 reads CASSLTGRNEQFF. For the CDR3, the DNA is TGCGCCAGCAGCTTGACAGGTAGGAATGAGCAGTTCTTC.

The genes are TRBV5-5 and TRBJ2-6, with 8 bases that match TRBD2. The V gene end was trimmed by 6 bases and the J gene end by 0 bases; junction bases not matched to a gene: 5. The length of the CDR3 is 16 residues. Looked up from germline, CDR1 is SGHKS and CDR2 is YYEKEE (reference sequence). The CDR3 is CASTGRGGSGANVLTF. In DNA form, the CDR3 reads TGTGCCAGCACCGGGAGGGGTGGCTCTGGGGCCAACGTCCTGACTTTC.